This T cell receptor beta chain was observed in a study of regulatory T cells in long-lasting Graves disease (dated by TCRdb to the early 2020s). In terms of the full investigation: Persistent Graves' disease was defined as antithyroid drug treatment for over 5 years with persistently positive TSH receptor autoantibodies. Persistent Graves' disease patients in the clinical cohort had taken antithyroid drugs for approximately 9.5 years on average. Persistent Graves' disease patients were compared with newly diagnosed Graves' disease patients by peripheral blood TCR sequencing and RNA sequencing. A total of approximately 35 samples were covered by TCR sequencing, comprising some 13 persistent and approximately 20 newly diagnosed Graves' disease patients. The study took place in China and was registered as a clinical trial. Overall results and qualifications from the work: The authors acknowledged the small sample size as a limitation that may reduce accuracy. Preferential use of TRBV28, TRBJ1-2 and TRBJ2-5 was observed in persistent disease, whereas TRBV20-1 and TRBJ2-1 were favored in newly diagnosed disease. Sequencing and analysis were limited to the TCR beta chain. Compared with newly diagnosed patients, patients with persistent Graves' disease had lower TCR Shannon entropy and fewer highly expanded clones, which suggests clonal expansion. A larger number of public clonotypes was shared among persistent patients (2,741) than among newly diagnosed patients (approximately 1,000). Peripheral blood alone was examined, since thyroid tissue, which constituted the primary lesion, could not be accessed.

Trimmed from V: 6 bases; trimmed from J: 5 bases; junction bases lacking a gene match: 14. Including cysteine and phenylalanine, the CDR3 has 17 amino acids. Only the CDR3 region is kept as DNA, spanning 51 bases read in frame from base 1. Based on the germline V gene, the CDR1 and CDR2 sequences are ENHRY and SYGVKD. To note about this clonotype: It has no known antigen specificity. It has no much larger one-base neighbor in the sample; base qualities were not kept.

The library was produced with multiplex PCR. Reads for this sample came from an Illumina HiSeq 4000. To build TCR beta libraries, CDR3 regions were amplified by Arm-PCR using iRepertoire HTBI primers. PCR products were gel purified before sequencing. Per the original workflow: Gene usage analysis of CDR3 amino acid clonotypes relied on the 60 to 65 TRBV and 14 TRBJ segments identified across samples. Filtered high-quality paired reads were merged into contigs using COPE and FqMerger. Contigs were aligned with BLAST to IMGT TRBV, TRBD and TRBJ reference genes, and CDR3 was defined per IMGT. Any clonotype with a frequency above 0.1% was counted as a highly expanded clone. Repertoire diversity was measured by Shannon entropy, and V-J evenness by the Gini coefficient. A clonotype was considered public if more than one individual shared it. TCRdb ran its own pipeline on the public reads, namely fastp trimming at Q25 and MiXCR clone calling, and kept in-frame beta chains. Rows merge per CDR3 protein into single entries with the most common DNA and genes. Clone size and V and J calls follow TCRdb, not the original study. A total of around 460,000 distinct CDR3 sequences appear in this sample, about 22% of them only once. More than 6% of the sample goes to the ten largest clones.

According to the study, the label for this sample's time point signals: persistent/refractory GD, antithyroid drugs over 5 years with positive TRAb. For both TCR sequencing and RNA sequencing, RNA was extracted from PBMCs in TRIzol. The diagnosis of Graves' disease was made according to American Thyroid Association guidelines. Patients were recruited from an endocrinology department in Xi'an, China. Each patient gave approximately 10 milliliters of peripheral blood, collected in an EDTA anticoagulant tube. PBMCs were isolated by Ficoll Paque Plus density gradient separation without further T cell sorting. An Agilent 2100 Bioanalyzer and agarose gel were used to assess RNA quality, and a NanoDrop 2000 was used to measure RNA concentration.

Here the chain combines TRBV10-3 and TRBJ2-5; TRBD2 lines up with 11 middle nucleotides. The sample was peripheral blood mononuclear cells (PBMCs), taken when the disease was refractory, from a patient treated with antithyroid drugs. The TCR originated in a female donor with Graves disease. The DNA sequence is TGTGCCATCAGCCCGGGACTAGCGGTACTTCCCGGGGAGACCCAGTACTTC. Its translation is CAISPGLAVLPGETQYF.